The 14 T cell receptor beta chains presented below share a single source sample, sequenced in a study of cytomegalovirus exposure and HLA in healthy donors. The PCR used 60 Vbeta and 13 Jbeta primers. Sequencing used immunoSEQ multiplex PCR; TCRdb keeps in-frame clones, though not all of them. The repertoire holds tens of thousands of clones, with 70% to 85% as singletons. Sequenced sample: PBMCs. Every receptor here comes from a woman aged 50 to 60 in good health and CMV-seropositive.

This clone has just a few counts. V usage is TRBV7-2 and J usage is TRBJ1-6, with D perhaps TRBD1 (6 bases). The germline V gene has CDR1 SGHTA and CDR2 FQGNSA. The V end was cut by 6 bases, the J end by 7 bases, with 10 bases between. This CDR3 comprises 13 residues. CDR3 loop: CASRQGTNSPLHF. CDR3 DNA sequence: TGTGCCAGCAGACAGGGAACGAATTCACCCCTCCACTTT.

This clone was observed once. The chain employs TRBV7-8 and TRBJ1-3; 9 bases match TRBD1. The trim removed 5 bases at V and 2 bases at J, leaving 10 bases unmatched. Germline assignment: CDR1 SGHVS and CDR2 FQNEAQ. The CDR3 runs to 17 residues. The CDR3 sequence: CASSRPRDRVTGNTIYF. The CDR3 DNA reads as TGTGCCAGCAGCAGACCCCGGGACAGGGTGACTGGAAACACCATATATTTT.

The J gene is TRBJ1-2, the V gene TRBV18, with D possibly matching TRBD1 (5 bases). Trimming pared 1 base from V and 7 bases from J, leaving 7 bases between. This CDR3 contains 12 residues. Per the germline V gene, CDR1 is KGHSH and CDR2 is LQKENI. CDR3 residues: CASSPLDSGYTF. The CDR3 DNA follows: TGTGCCAGCTCACCACTAGACAGTGGCTACACCTTC.

The chain is built from TRBV2 and TRBJ2-2; 9 bases agree with TRBD1. Germline loops: CDR1 SNHLY, CDR2 FYNNEI. J was trimmed by 5 bases and V by 6 bases; bases with no gene match: 16. The CDR3 consists of 18 residues. The CDR3 protein is CASSPSRGQGRRTGELFF. DNA of the CDR3: TGTGCCAGCAGCCCTTCCCGGGGACAGGGTCGACGAACCGGGGAGCTGTTTTTT.

The chain links TRBV2 to TRBJ1-2, with D possibly TRBD1 on 5 matching bases. CDR3 length: 16 amino acids. V was cut by 6 bases and J by 3 bases, with 20 bases left in between. Germline lookup yields CDR1 SNHLY and CDR2 FYNNEI. The CDR3 DNA reads TGTGCCAGCAGAAACTCCGAGGGAGGGGACTACTATGGCTACACCTTC. Its translation: CASRNSEGGDYYGYTF.

J is TRBJ2-2 and V is TRBV7-8; weak D call: TRBD1 (5 bases). Germline V lookup: CDR1 SGHVS, CDR2 FQNEAQ. The ends were cut back, 2 bases at V and 4 bases at J, with 14 bases in the middle. The CDR3 covers 16 residues. The CDR3 here is CASSLPYDSSTGELFF. CDR3 DNA sequence: TGTGCCAGCAGCTTACCCTATGACAGCTCCACCGGGGAGCTGTTTTTT.

V gene TRBV4-1 combines with J gene TRBJ2-1; TRBD2 aligns across 8 bases. In germline, CDR1 is MGHRA, CDR2 YSYEKL. Losses at the gene ends were 3 bases for V and 3 bases for J; bases not matched to a gene: 7. The CDR3 is 16 amino acids. CDR3 DNA: TGCGCCAGCAGCCAGGCTCCTAGCGGGCTCTACAATGAGCAGTTCTTC. This codes for CASSQAPSGLYNEQFF.

The chain is built from TRBV29-1 and TRBJ2-2; 10 bases are shared with TRBD2. CDR1 and CDR2 from the germline V gene are SQVTM and ANQGSEA. The ends lost 4 bases at V and 7 bases at J; junction bases unmatched: 12. The CDR3 extends over 16 amino acids. CDR3 sequence (DNA): TGCAGCGTTGGTGGTCTGGCTAGCGGGAGAAGCGGGGAGCTGTTTTTT. The encoded protein is CSVGGLASGRSGELFF.

This chain connects TRBV7-2 to TRBJ2-3, with 8 nucleotides matching TRBD2. V dropped 1 base and J dropped 0; count of bases not matched to a gene: 6. The CDR3 is made up of 17 amino acids. Per the germline V gene, CDR1 is SGHTA and CDR2 is FQGNSA. The CDR3 reads CASSLGPAGVSTDTQYF. The CDR3 DNA reads as TGTGCCAGCAGCTTAGGCCCAGCGGGAGTGAGCACAGATACGCAGTATTTT.

This sequence joins TRBV12-5 and TRBJ1-6; no reliable D call. This CDR3 is built from 16 residues. CDR1 and CDR2 (germline): LGHNT, FRNRAP. Trimming took off 0 bases at V and 0 bases at J, with 6 bases between the two ends. CDR3: CASGLVLNSYNSPLHF. The CDR3 DNA follows: TGTGCTAGTGGTTTGGTACTGAACTCCTATAATTCACCCCTCCACTTT.

The rearrangement links TRBV6-5 to TRBJ2-3; D is perhaps TRBD1 (5 bases). This CDR3 comprises 12 residues. The V end lost 2 bases, the J end lost 9 bases, and 9 bases lay between the germline ends. Germline CDR1 reads MNHEY; CDR2 reads SVGAGI. CDR3 bases: TGTGCCAGCAGTTACAGGGGCAACACGCAGTATTTT. As protein: CASSYRGNTQYF.

The gene calls are TRBV4-3 and TRBJ2-3, with D possibly matching TRBD2 (5 bases). The CDR3 spans 16 residues. The germline V and J ends were trimmed by 1 base and 0 bases, with 11 bases remaining between them. Looked up from germline, CDR1 is LGHNA and CDR2 is YSLEER. The CDR3 loop reads CASSQGPSGSTDTQYF. CDR3 coding DNA: TGCGCCAGCAGCCAAGGTCCCAGCGGCAGCACAGATACGCAGTATTTT.

The DNA of the CDR3 is TGTGCCAGCAGCTTAGGTCGCCTAGCGGAAAACAATGAGCAGTTCTTC. Its translation: CASSLGRLAENNEQFF. This rearrangement joins TRBV7-9 to TRBJ2-1, with TRBD2 matching over 7 bases. The V gene's germline CDR1 is SEHNR and CDR2 FQNEAQ (reference sequence). CDR3 length: 16 residues. With V trimmed by 1 base and J by 5 bases, 8 bases remained unmatched.

The CDR3 reads CASSVRGRGNTIYF. The CDR3 coding sequence is TGTGCCAGCAGTGTTAGGGGTAGAGGAAACACCATATATTTT. The rearrangement uses TRBV6-1 and TRBJ1-3; D possibly corresponds to TRBD1 (5 bases). V was trimmed by 4 bases and J by 4 bases, leaving 11 bases between them. CDR3 size: 14 residues. Germline V gene lookup returns CDR1 MNHNS and CDR2 SASEGT.